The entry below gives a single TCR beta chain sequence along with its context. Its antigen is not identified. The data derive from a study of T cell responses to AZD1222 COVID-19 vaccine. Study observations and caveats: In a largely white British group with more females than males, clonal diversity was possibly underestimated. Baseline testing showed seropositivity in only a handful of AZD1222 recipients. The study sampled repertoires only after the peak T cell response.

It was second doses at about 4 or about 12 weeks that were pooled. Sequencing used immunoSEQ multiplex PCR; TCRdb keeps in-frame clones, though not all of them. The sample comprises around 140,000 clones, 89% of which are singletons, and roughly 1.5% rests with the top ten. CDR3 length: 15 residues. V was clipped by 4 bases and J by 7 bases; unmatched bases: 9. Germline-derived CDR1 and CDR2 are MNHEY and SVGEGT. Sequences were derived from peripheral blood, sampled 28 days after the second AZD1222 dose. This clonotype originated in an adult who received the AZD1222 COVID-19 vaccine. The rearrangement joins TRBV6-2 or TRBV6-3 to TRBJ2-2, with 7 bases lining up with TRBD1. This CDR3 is CASSSNRGWGGELFF. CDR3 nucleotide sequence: TGTGCCAGCAGTTCCAACAGGGGATGGGGCGGGGAGCTGTTTTTT.